A single sample gave rise to the 18 T cell receptor beta chains below, sequenced in a study of beta chain features in type 1 diabetes. Study-level findings and limits: Moderate yet significant TCRB CDR3 shortening was seen in Type 1 diabetes patients in all four CD4+ subsets.

Their cognate antigens are unknown. Isolated RNA was reverse transcribed in full, so expressed TCRB transcripts were sequenced. Some clones are missing from TCRdb's copy, which holds only in-frame ones; the method was immunoSEQ multiplex PCR. The table lists tens of thousands of clones, roughly half of them singletons. Material for sequencing was Tregs from blood. These receptors came from a woman between 40 and 55 years old with type 1 diabetes.

CDR3 in DNA: TGCGCCAGCAGCTTGGGCTCAGGGGGCAGGGGAGAACTGTTTTTT. Residues: CASSLGSGGRGELFF. This rearrangement joins TRBV5-1 to TRBJ1-4; 8 bases align to TRBD1. This CDR3 comprises 15 residues. The junction had 10 bases not matched to a gene; V was cut back by 0 bases and J by 12 bases. Per germline, CDR1 SGHRS and CDR2 YFSETQ.

There are a few counts of this clone. This chain joins TRBV7-2 and TRBJ1-4; D is uncertain. Between the trimmed V and J ends, which lost 5 bases and 8 bases, there was a span of 9 bases. The CDR3 totals 12 residues. CDR1 is SGHTA and CDR2 is FQGNSA in the germline V gene. This chain's CDR3 is CASSPEAEKLFF. In DNA, the CDR3 is TGTGCCAGCAGCCCCGAAGCAGAAAAACTGTTTTTT.

This chain uses TRBV29-1 with TRBJ1-2; D is ambiguous. The V gene lost 4 bases and the J gene lost 3 bases, with 9 bases spanning the gap. The germline V gene has CDR1 SQVTM and CDR2 ANQGSEA. This CDR3 spans 12 amino acids. Written as DNA, the CDR3 is TGCAGCGTTGGTTCCGGGGACTATGGCTACACCTTC. Encoded protein: CSVGSGDYGYTF.

V and J are TRBV30 and TRBJ2-5, with D perhaps matching TRBD2 (6 bases). The J call could be wrong; TRBJ2-7 is a better fit for the DNA end. CDR1 is GTSNPN, CDR2 SVGIG, per germline (reference sequence). CDR3 length equals 14 residues. The CDR3 DNA follows: TGTGCCTGGAGTGTTGGGGGGAGAACCTACGAGCAGTACTTC. Translating gives CAWSVGGRTYEQYF.

The rearrangement uses TRBV29-1 and TRBJ2-1; 10 bases match TRBD1. CDR1 and CDR2 from the germline V gene are SQVTM and ANQGSEA. After removal of 4 bases from V and 2 bases from J, the junction contained 5 bases not matched to a gene. This CDR3 has 15 amino acids. The CDR3 region is CSVGGQGLTYNEQFF. The CDR3 bases are TGCAGCGTTGGGGGACAGGGGCTAACCTACAATGAGCAGTTCTTC.

This clone has only a few counts. The rearrangement links TRBV7-2 to TRBJ2-4; 8 bases match TRBD1. The CDR3 extends over 15 amino acids. Germline trimming cut 1 base from V and 9 bases from J; bases unmatched to any gene: 8. Germline V gene data show CDR1 as SGHTA and CDR2 as FQGNSA. Here the CDR3 DNA reads TGTGCCAGCAGCTTAGTGGGCAGGGGGCCTGCCATTCAGTACTTC. This translates into CASSLVGRGPAIQYF.

This clone was observed a handful of times. The V gene is TRBV7-2, the J gene TRBJ2-7; tentatively, D is TRBD2 (6 bases). The CDR3 has 14 residues. Germline lookup yields CDR1 SGHTA and CDR2 FQGNSA. V shed 2 bases and J shed 6 bases, with 14 bases lying between them. CDR3 loop: CASSLPRLVSEQYF. CDR3 DNA sequence: TGTGCCAGCAGCTTACCCAGACTAGTCTCCGAGCAGTACTTC.

V usage is TRBV7-9 and J usage is TRBJ2-5, with D perhaps TRBD1 (5 bases). In germline, CDR1 is SEHNR, CDR2 FQNEAQ (reference sequence). The CDR3 is 16 residues long. Trimming stripped 2 bases from V and 0 bases from J, with 13 bases between. The CDR3 sequence is CASSLKTDWYQETQYF. As DNA, the CDR3 is TGTGCCAGCAGCTTAAAGACAGATTGGTACCAAGAGACCCAGTACTTC.

The genes are TRBV2 and TRBJ2-3, with 7 bases that match TRBD2. The junction had 11 bases not matched to a gene; V was cut back by 7 bases and J by 4 bases. Looked up from germline, CDR1 is SNHLY and CDR2 is FYNNEI. The CDR3 is 15 residues long. The CDR3 sequence: CASKSGQGRADTQYF. CDR3 sequence (DNA): TGTGCCAGCAAATCGGGCCAAGGGAGGGCAGATACGCAGTATTTT.

The rearrangement links TRBV6-5 to TRBJ2-1, with a possible D match to TRBD1 (6 bases). This CDR3 has 12 amino acids. Germline V gene sequence: CDR1 MNHEY, CDR2 SVGAGI. V was cut by 6 bases and J by 11 bases, with 14 bases left in between. The CDR3 DNA is TGTGCCAGCAGCCCCAGGGGTTTAAAGCAGTTCTTC. Its translation is CASSPRGLKQFF.

The rearrangement uses TRBV18 and TRBJ2-2; D might be TRBD1 (5 bases). In germline, CDR1 is KGHSH, CDR2 LQKENI. Trimming shortened V by 6 bases and J by 8 bases, and 10 bases separated the two germline ends. The CDR3 runs to 12 residues. The DNA of the CDR3 is TGTGCCAGCTCTCTCCAGGGAGGGGAGCTGTTTTTT. This encodes CASSLQGGELFF.

The chain employs TRBV11-3 and TRBJ1-2; no firm D call. V was trimmed by 0 bases and J by 0 bases, leaving 14 bases between them. The germline CDR1 and CDR2 sequences are SGHNT and YENEEA. This CDR3 comprises 17 residues. CDR3 nucleotide sequence: TGTGCCAGCAGCTTAGATCCCCAGGCGTTGGCTAACTATGGCTACACCTTC. It yields the protein CASSLDPQALANYGYTF.

This rearrangement joins TRBV5-1 to TRBJ1-2, with unresolved D. The V and J ends lost 1 base and 4 bases respectively, with 5 bases between them. The CDR3 is 12 amino acids. Germline V gene sequence: CDR1 SGHRS, CDR2 YFSETQ. The CDR3 spells CASSLRGYGYTF. Written as DNA, the CDR3 is TGCGCCAGCAGCTTGCGGGGCTATGGCTACACCTTC.

This clone has a handful of counts. This sequence joins TRBV19 and TRBJ1-6, with D possibly being TRBD1 (5 bases). The CDR3 length is 13 residues. Germline CDR1 and CDR2: LNHDA and SQIVND (reference sequence). V lost 10 bases to trimming and J lost 9 bases, with 16 bases between them. CDR3 in amino acids: CAIGGTASSPLHF. The CDR3 DNA reads as TGTGCCATAGGCGGGACGGCAAGTTCACCCCTCCACTTT.

The chain combines TRBV19 with TRBJ1-5; TRBD1 matches 12 bases. V shed 6 bases, J shed 6 bases, and the junction held 9 bases outside the gene matches. This CDR3 contains 16 residues. Germline V gives CDR1 LNHDA, CDR2 SQIVND (reference sequence). The chain's CDR3 is CASRGPGQGAGQPQHF. CDR3 DNA sequence: TGTGCCAGTAGGGGGCCGGGACAGGGGGCCGGTCAGCCCCAGCATTTT.

This clone was seen a handful of times. The rearrangement links TRBV18 to TRBJ2-1; TRBD2 aligns across 10 bases. V lost 4 bases and J lost 6; bases outside the gene matches: 3. There are 14 residues in the CDR3. Germline CDR1 KGHSH, CDR2 LQKENI. The CDR3 sequence is CASSLTSGINEQFF. In nucleotides, the CDR3 is TGTGCCAGCTCACTTACTAGCGGGATCAATGAGCAGTTCTTC.

CDR3 loop: CASSPAGQTYNEQFF. CDR3 in DNA: TGTGCCAGCAGCCCAGCCGGACAGACCTACAATGAGCAGTTCTTC. The chain links TRBV9 to TRBJ2-1, with D perhaps TRBD1 (6 bases). There are 15 residues in the CDR3. V was clipped by 4 bases and J by 2 bases, with 13 bases between them. CDR1 SGDLS and CDR2 YYNGEE come from the germline V gene.

The J gene is TRBJ1-2, the V gene TRBV6-5; 7 bases match TRBD1. Germline V lookup: CDR1 MNHEY, CDR2 SVGAGI. The V segment lost 7 bases and the J segment 7 bases; nucleotides outside the gene matches: 6. CDR3 length: 12 residues. CDR3 residues: CASNRQGGGYTF. The CDR3 DNA reads as TGTGCCAGCAACAGACAGGGTGGTGGCTACACCTTC.